The 25 T cell receptor beta chains reported below all come from one sample, sequenced in a study of T cell repertoires in cytomegalovirus infection. Antigen specificity for these receptors is unknown. One entry per CDR3 protein, called by TCRdb with MiXCR from the reads. The data contain around 300,000 distinct CDR3 sequences, about 20% of them singletons. Sequenced here: cultured PBMCs, sampled from culture after CMV antigen stimulation. The receptors shown here come from a human donor in good health (CMV status not recorded). Some clones in this sample may be carry-over from other donors' samples.

The chain combines TRBV18 with TRBJ1-5; D call uncertain. This CDR3 is 14 amino acids long. Germline V lookup: CDR1 KGHSH, CDR2 LQKENI. Trimming took off 3 bases at V and 3 bases at J, with 9 bases between the two ends. This chain's CDR3 is CASSPAENNQPQHF. The CDR3 DNA reads as TGTGCCAGCTCACCGGCTGAGAACAATCAGCCCCAGCATTTT. The full variable domain, with the rest looked up from reference TRBV18 and TRBJ1-5, is NAGVMQNPRHLVRRRGQEARLRCSPMKGHSHVYWYRQLPEEGLKFMVYLQKENIIDESGMPKERFSAEFPKEGPSILRIQQVVRGDSAAYFCASSPAENNQPQHFGDGTRLSIL.

This clonotype was seen only once. The genes are TRBV28 and TRBJ2-5, with 7 nucleotides matching TRBD2. Per germline, CDR1 MDHEN and CDR2 SYDVKM. The V and J ends lost 3 bases and 2 bases, in that order; junction bases with no gene match: 9. The CDR3 has 16 amino acids. The CDR3: CASSFIGRRGQETQYF. CDR3 coding DNA: TGTGCCAGCAGTTTTATCGGGAGGAGGGGACAAGAGACCCAGTACTTC.

The genes are TRBV4-3 and TRBJ1-5; TRBD1 agrees at 7 bases. The germline V gene has CDR1 LGHNA and CDR2 YSLEER. The ends lost 0 bases at V and 5 bases at J; junction bases unmatched: 10. CDR3 length: 17 residues. In DNA, the CDR3 is TGCGCCAGCAGCCAAGATATTGGGACAGCTACACATCAGCCCCAGCATTTT. It specifies CASSQDIGTATHQPQHF.

This clonotype has ten or more counts. The V and J genes are TRBV7-9 and TRBJ2-1; 10 bases line up with TRBD2. The CDR3 totals 16 residues. J lost 3 bases, V lost 3 bases, and 5 bases had no gene match. Germline lookup yields CDR1 SEHNR and CDR2 FQNEAQ (reference sequence). CDR3: CASSFDTSGIYNEQFF. CDR3 DNA: TGTGCCAGCAGCTTCGATACTAGCGGGATCTACAATGAGCAGTTCTTC.

This clonotype occurred a few times. Sequence at one end of the junction differs from germline and may be a read error. The CDR3 reads CASSLDRGLTGELFF. CDR3 DNA: TGTGCTAGCAGCTTGGACAGGGGGCTGACCGGGGAGCTGTTTTTT. J is TRBJ2-2 and V is TRBV7-7, with 11 bases aligning to TRBD1. The CDR3 loop spans 15 amino acids. Per germline, CDR1 SSHAT and CDR2 FNYEAQ (reference sequence).

This clonotype was seen a handful of times. The chain is built from TRBV23-1 and TRBJ2-5, with 7 nucleotides matching TRBD1. TRBV23-1 counts as an open reading frame of uncertain function. J gave up 2 bases and V 2 bases, and 5 bases lay outside the gene matches. The CDR3 spans 15 residues. The CDR3, as DNA: TGCGCCAGCAGTCAAGCCTCAGGGGGACAAGAGACCCAGTACTTC. Protein sequence: CASSQASGGQETQYF.

This clonotype was counted ten times or more. CDR3 DNA sequence: TGTGCCAGCACCCCACGCGGGAGACTCGGCGGGGAGCTGTTTTTT. Its protein product is CASTPRGRLGGELFF. J is TRBJ2-2 and V is TRBV6-1; 7 nucleotides align to TRBD2. With 7 bases clipped from V and 7 bases from J, the junction kept 12 bases outside the gene matches. This CDR3 has 15 residues. Germline assignment: CDR1 MNHNS and CDR2 SASEGT.

This rearrangement joins TRBV10-2 to TRBJ2-1; the D gene could be TRBD1 or TRBD2 (5 bases each). This CDR3 contains 15 residues. V lost 6 bases and J 3 bases, leaving 15 bases between the germline ends. The germline gives CDR1 WSHSY, CDR2 SAAADI. CDR3 protein: CASSPRRGVYNEQFF. CDR3 nucleotides: TGCGCCAGCAGCCCCCGGCGAGGGGTCTACAATGAGCAGTTCTTC.

This clonotype occurred many times. The V and J genes are TRBV6-2 or TRBV6-3 and TRBJ2-3; D remains ambiguous. The germline V gene encodes CDR1 MNHEY and CDR2 SVGEGT. V shed 5 bases and J shed 7 bases, with 16 bases lying between them. The CDR3 is made up of 14 amino acids. CDR3 nucleotide sequence: TGTGCCAGCAGTCCATCCGGGTCACCTTATACGCAGTATTTT. It is translated as CASSPSGSPYTQYF.

This clonotype was seen a single time. The chain links TRBV20-1 to TRBJ1-5, with a weak D call TRBD1 (6 bases). Germline V CDR1 and CDR2: DFQATT, SNEGSKA (reference sequence). The CDR3 is 13 amino acids. V was pared by 6 bases and J by 3 bases, with 12 bases between. The CDR3 region has the DNA TGCAGTGCGTTCAGGGGTTTCAATCAGCCCCAGCATTTT. Residues: CSAFRGFNQPQHF.

This clonotype appeared a few times. The rearrangement links TRBV30 to TRBJ1-1; 7 bases are shared with TRBD1. Germline lookup yields CDR1 GTSNPN and CDR2 SVGIG (reference sequence). CDR3 length: 13 residues. J was trimmed by 7 bases and V by 3 bases; bases with no gene match: 8. CDR3 DNA sequence: TGTGCCTGGAGGCTGGGGACAGACATTGAAGCTTTCTTT. The encoded protein is CAWRLGTDIEAFF.

This clonotype showed up just a few times. The rearrangement joins TRBV6-2 or TRBV6-3 to TRBJ2-6; D not resolved. Per germline, CDR1 MNHEY and CDR2 SVGEGT. The CDR3 extends over 12 amino acids. V lost 8 bases and J 0 bases, leaving 2 bases between the germline ends. CDR3 loop: CASHSGANVLTF. The CDR3 DNA is TGTGCCAGCCACTCTGGGGCCAACGTCCTGACTTTC.

V gene TRBV18 combines with J gene TRBJ1-6, with a tentative D call TRBD1 (5 bases). V dropped 1 base and J dropped 0 bases, with 10 bases sitting between them. Germline loops: CDR1 KGHSH, CDR2 LQKENI. The CDR3 has 17 residues. CDR3 DNA: TGTGCCAGCTCACCACTGGACAAGAGCTCCTATAATTCACCCCTCCACTTT. This encodes CASSPLDKSSYNSPLHF. Drawing the rest from reference TRBV18 and TRBJ1-6, the complete variable domain is NAGVMQNPRHLVRRRGQEARLRCSPMKGHSHVYWYRQLPEEGLKFMVYLQKENIIDESGMPKERFSAEFPKEGPSILRIQQVVRGDSAAYFCASSPLDKSSYNSPLHFGNGTRLTVT.

This clonotype was detected only a few times. This sequence joins TRBV20-1 and TRBJ2-2; tentatively, D is TRBD1 (5 bases). Germline V lookup: CDR1 DFQATT, CDR2 SNEGSKA (reference sequence). Deletions cut 1 base from V and 2 bases from J, with 8 bases between. The CDR3 spans 14 residues. This CDR3 is CSARGQLNTGELFF. As DNA, the CDR3 is TGCAGTGCTAGAGGACAGCTTAACACCGGGGAGCTGTTTTTT.

This clonotype was detected once. This rearrangement joins TRBV7-8 to TRBJ1-2, with 7 bases identical to TRBD1. The CDR3 runs to 17 residues. Germline lookup yields CDR1 SGHVS and CDR2 FQNEAQ. Trimming cost V 1 base and J 4 bases; bases outside gene matches: 12. The CDR3 DNA is TGTGCCAGCAGCTTAGGGGGTCATCAGGGGGGATTCTATGGCTACACCTTC. Its protein product is CASSLGGHQGGFYGYTF.

This clonotype has at least ten counts. The chain links TRBV7-8 to TRBJ1-1; a weak D match, TRBD1 (5 bases). CDR1 is SGHVS and CDR2 is FQNEAQ in the germline V gene. The CDR3 totals 13 residues. Trimming left V 5 bases short and J 4 bases short, with 11 bases between. The CDR3 DNA reads TGTGCCAGCAGCCACAGGTCTGGCACTGAAGCTTTCTTT. Its translation: CASSHRSGTEAFF.

The chain has TRBV4-2 and TRBJ1-3; 8 nucleotides match TRBD1. The junction had 4 bases not matched to a gene; V was cut back by 3 bases and J by 0 bases. Germline V CDR1 and CDR2: LGHNA, YNFKEQ. This CDR3 comprises 16 residues. CDR3 amino acids: CASSQATGGSGNTIYF. CDR3 bases: TGTGCCAGCAGCCAGGCAACAGGGGGCTCTGGAAACACCATATATTTT.

The chain is built from TRBV20-1 and TRBJ1-1; 7 positions match TRBD1. The CDR3 extends over 12 amino acids. Germline CDR1 DFQATT, CDR2 SNEGSKA (reference sequence). V dropped 5 bases and J dropped 3; count of bases not matched to a gene: 3. The CDR3 DNA reads TGCAGTGCTTCAGGGGGGTACACTGAAGCTTTCTTT. As protein: CSASGGYTEAFF.

This clonotype was seen ten or more times. The chain carries TRBV12-3 or TRBV12-4 and TRBJ2-5; D unclear. The CDR3 runs 14 residues. Trimming took 7 bases from V and 3 from J, leaving 15 bases between them. DNA for the CDR3: TGTGCCAGCACCCTTGGGTGGTTGAAAGAGACCCAGTACTTC. It encodes CASTLGWLKETQYF.

This clonotype was counted a few times. This chain links TRBV19 with TRBJ2-5; possibly TRBD1 for D (6 bases). This CDR3 comprises 16 residues. Trimming pared 5 bases from V and 2 bases from J, leaving 18 bases between. CDR1 and CDR2 (germline): LNHDA, SQIVND (reference sequence). DNA for the CDR3: TGTGCCAGTAGTGCCGCCCGCTGGACAGAGCAAGAGACCCAGTACTTC. Its protein is CASSAARWTEQETQYF.

J is TRBJ1-5 and V is TRBV7-6; 8 nucleotides align to TRBD1. V was clipped by 1 base and J by 3 bases; unmatched bases: 11. In germline, CDR1 is SGHVS, CDR2 FNYEAQ. The CDR3 contains 18 residues. CDR3 residues: CASSLEHLRTGYNQPQHF. DNA for the CDR3: TGTGCCAGCAGCTTAGAACACCTGAGGACAGGGTACAATCAGCCCCAGCATTTT.

The chain links TRBV6-2 or TRBV6-3 to TRBJ2-3; D not certain. The CDR3 is 16 amino acids. V was shortened by 2 bases and J by 10 bases, with 22 bases between the two germline ends. Germline V gene sequence: CDR1 MNHEY, CDR2 SVGEGT. CDR3 DNA: TGTGCCAGCAGTTACCATCCCGACCGCTACACGGCGGCGCAGTATTTT. Encoded protein: CASSYHPDRYTAAQYF.

This clonotype was observed a handful of times. The chain carries TRBV20-1 and TRBJ2-3; 8 bases map to TRBD2. In germline, CDR1 is DFQATT, CDR2 SNEGSKA (reference sequence). V lost 5 bases, J lost 4 bases, and 8 bases stayed unmatched. This CDR3 spans 14 amino acids. As DNA, the CDR3 is TGCAGTGCTCCCGGGAGGGCGGGCGCAGATACGCAGTATTTT. Amino acid sequence: CSAPGRAGADTQYF.

This clonotype was seen a handful of times. The CDR3 loop reads CASSLDRGLGETQYF. In DNA form, the CDR3 reads TGTGCCAGCAGCTTGGACAGGGGCTTAGGAGAGACCCAGTACTTC. The gene calls are TRBV11-2 and TRBJ2-5; 9 bases map to TRBD1. From germline, CDR1 is SGHAT and CDR2 FQNNGV. The CDR3 spans 15 residues. The V and J ends lost 3 bases and 4 bases, in that order; junction bases with no gene match: 6.

This clonotype was recorded a few times. The CDR3 DNA reads TGTGCCAGCAGATCCAGCGGGGGTGGCACAGATACGCAGTATTTT. Encoded protein: CASRSSGGGTDTQYF. This rearrangement joins TRBV6-1 to TRBJ2-3, with TRBD2 identical over 8 bases. Germline CDR1 reads MNHNS; CDR2 reads SASEGT. This CDR3 comprises 15 residues. Trimming took 6 bases from V and 1 from J; bases not matched to a gene: 6.